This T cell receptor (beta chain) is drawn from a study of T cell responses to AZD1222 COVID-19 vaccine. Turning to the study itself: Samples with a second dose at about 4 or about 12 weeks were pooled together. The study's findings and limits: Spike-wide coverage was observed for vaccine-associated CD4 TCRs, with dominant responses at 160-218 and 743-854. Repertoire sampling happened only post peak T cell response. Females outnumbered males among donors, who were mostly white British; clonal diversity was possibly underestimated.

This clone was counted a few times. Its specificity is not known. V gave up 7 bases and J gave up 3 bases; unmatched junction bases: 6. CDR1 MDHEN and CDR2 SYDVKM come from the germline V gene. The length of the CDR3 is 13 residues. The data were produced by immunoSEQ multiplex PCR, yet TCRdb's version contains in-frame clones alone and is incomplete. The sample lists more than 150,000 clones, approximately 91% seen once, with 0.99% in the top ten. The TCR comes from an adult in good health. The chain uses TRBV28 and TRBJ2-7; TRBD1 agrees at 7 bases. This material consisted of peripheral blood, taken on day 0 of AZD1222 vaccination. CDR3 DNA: TGTGCCAGCACCCAACAGGGGATCTACGAGCAGTACTTC. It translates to CASTQQGIYEQYF. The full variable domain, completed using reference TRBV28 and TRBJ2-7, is DVKVTQSSRYLVKRTGEKVFLECVQDMDHENMFWYRQDPGLGLRLIYFSYDVKMKEKGDIPEGYSVSREKKERFSLILESASTNQTSMYLCASTQQGIYEQYFGPGTRLTVT.